Given below is one TCR beta chain in context. The data stem from a study of CD8+ T cells in alopecia areata. RNA was isolated and reverse transcribed to cDNA, the sequencing template. TCRdb's table, derived via immunoSEQ multiplex PCR, lists solely in-frame clones and lacks some. Of 130,000 to 150,000 clones in the sample, about 51% were seen once. Trimming removed 5 bases at V and 0 bases at J, with 10 bases between. The CDR3 contains 14 residues. Germline V CDR1 and CDR2: MNHNS, SASEGT. The receptor was isolated from a human donor with alopecia areata. V gene TRBV6-1 combines with J gene TRBJ2-5; D unresolved. The sample in question was CD4+ T cells sorted from blood, obtained at week 0. For the CDR3, the DNA is TGTGCCAGCAGTCCCACCTGGTACCAAGAGACCCAGTACTTC. It codes for CASSPTWYQETQYF.